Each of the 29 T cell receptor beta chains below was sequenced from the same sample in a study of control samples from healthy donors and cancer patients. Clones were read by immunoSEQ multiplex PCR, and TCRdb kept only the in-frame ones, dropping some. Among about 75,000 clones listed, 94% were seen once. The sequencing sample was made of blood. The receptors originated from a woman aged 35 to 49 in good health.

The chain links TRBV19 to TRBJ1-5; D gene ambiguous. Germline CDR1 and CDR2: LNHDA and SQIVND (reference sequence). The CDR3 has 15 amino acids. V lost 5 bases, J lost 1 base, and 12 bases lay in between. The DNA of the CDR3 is TGTGCCAGTAGTCCCCTACACTACAGCAATCAGCCCCAGCATTTT. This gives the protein CASSPLHYSNQPQHF.

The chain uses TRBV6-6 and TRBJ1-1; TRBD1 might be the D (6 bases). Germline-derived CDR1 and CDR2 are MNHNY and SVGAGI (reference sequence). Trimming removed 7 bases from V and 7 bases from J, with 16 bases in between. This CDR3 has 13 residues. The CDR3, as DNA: TGTGCCAGCATTCACTCGACAGGACTTGAAGCTTTCTTT. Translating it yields CASIHSTGLEAFF.

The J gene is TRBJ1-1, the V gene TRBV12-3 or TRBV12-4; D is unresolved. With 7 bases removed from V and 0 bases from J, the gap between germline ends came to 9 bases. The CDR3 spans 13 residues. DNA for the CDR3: TGTGCCAGCACCAAAAGGATGAACACTGAAGCTTTCTTT. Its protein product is CASTKRMNTEAFF.

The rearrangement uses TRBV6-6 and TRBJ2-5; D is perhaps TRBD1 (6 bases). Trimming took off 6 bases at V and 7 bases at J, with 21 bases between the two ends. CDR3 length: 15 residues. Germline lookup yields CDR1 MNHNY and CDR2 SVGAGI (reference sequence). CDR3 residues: CASRPLGTQRGTQYF. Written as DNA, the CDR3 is TGTGCCAGCAGGCCCCTTGGGACACAGAGGGGGACCCAGTACTTC.

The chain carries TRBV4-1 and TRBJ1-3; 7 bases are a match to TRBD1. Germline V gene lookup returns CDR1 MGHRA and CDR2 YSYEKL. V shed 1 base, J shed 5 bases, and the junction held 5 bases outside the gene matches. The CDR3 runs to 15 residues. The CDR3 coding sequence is TGCGCCAGCAGCCAAGGAGCGGGACAGAGAAACACCATATATTTT. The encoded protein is CASSQGAGQRNTIYF.

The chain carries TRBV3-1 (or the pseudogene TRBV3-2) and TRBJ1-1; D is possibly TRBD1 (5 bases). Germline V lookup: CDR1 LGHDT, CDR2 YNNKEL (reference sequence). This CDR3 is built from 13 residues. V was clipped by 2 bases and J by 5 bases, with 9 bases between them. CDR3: CASSQLPGTEAFF. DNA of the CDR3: TGTGCCAGCAGCCAACTCCCAGGGACTGAAGCTTTCTTT.

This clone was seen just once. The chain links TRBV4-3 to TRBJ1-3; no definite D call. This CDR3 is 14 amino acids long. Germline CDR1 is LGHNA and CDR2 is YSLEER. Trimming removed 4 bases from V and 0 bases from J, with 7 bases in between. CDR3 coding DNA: TGCGCCAGCAGCCTTGGCCTCTCTGGAAACACCATATATTTT. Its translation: CASSLGLSGNTIYF.

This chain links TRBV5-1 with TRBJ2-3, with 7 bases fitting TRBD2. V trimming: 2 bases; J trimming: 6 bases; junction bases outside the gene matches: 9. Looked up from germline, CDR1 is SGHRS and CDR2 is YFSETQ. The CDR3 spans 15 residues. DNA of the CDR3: TGCGCCAGCAGCTTAGCGGGACTCCGTCACGATACGCAGTATTTT. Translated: CASSLAGLRHDTQYF.

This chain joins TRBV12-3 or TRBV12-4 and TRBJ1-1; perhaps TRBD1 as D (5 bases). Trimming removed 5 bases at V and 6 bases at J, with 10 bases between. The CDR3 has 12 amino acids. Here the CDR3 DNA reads TGTGCCAGCAGTCCCGGGACGGCTGAAGCTTTCTTT. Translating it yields CASSPGTAEAFF.

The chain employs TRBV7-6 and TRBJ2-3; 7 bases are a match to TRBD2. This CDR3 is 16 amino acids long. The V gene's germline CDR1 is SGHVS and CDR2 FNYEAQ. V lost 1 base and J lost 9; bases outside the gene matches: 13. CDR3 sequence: CASSLVGGASGGTQYF. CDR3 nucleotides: TGTGCCAGCAGCTTAGTGGGCGGGGCTAGCGGTGGGACGCAGTATTTT.

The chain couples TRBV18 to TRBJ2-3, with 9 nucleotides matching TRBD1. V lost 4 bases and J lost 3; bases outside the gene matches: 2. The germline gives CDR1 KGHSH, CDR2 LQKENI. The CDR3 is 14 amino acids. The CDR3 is CASSRDRVTDTQYF. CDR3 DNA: TGTGCCAGCTCACGGGACAGGGTAACAGATACGCAGTATTTT.

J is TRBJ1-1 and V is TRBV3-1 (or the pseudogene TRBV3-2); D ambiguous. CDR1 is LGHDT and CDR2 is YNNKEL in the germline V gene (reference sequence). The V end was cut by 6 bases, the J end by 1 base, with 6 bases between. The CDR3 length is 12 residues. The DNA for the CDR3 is TGTGCCAGCAGGAGACAGAACACTGAAGCTTTCTTT. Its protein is CASRRQNTEAFF.

The CDR3 coding sequence is TGTGCCAGCAGCTTAGGGGTCGGTGATCACACAGATACGCAGTATTTT. The encoded protein is CASSLGVGDHTDTQYF. The chain couples TRBV11-2 to TRBJ2-3, with D unclear. V was shortened by 1 base and J by 2 bases, with 13 bases between the two germline ends. The length of the CDR3 is 16 residues. Germline V CDR1 and CDR2: SGHAT, FQNNGV.

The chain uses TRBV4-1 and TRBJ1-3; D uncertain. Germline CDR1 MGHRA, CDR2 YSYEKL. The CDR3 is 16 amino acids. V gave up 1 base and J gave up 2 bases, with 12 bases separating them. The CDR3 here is CASSQVAWGAGNTIYF. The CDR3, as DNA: TGCGCCAGCAGCCAAGTCGCGTGGGGAGCTGGAAACACCATATATTTT.

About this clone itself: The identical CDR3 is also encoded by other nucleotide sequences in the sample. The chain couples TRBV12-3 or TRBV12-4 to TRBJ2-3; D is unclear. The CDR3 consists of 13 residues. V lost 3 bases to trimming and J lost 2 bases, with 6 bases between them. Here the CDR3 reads CASSFGPTDTQYF. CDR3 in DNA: TGTGCCAGCAGTTTCGGACCCACAGATACGCAGTATTTT.

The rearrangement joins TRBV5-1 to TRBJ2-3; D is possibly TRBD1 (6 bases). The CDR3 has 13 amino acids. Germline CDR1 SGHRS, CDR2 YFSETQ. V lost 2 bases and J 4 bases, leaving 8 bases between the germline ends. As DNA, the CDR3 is TGCGCCAGCAGCTTCCCAGGGGCAGATACGCAGTATTTT. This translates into CASSFPGADTQYF.

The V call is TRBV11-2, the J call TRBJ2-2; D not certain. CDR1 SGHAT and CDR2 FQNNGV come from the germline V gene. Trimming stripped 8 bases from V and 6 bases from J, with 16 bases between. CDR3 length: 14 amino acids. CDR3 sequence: CASGLTIGPGELFF. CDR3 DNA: TGTGCCAGCGGCCTAACAATTGGACCCGGGGAGCTGTTTTTT.

CDR3 loop: CASSRGQLNSPLHF. CDR3 nucleotides: TGTGCCAGCAGCCGGGGACAGTTAAATTCACCCCTCCACTTT. The gene calls are TRBV3-1 (or the pseudogene TRBV3-2) and TRBJ1-6, with 7 bases fitting TRBD1. After removal of 4 bases from V and 7 bases from J, the junction contained 4 bases not matched to a gene. The CDR3 loop spans 14 amino acids. In germline, CDR1 is LGHDT, CDR2 YNNKEL (reference sequence).

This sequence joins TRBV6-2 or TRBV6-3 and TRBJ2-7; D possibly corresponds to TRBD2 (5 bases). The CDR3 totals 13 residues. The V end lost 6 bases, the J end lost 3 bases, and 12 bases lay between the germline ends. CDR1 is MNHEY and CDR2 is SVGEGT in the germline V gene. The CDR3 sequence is CASSRGESYEQYF. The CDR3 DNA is TGTGCCAGCAGCCGTGGGGAGAGCTACGAGCAGTACTTC.

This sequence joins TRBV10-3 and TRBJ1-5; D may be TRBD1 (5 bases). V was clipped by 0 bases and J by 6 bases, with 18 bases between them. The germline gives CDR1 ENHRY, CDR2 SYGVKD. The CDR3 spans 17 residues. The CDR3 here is CAISESGGAKVIQPQHF. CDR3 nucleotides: TGTGCCATCAGTGAGTCTGGAGGGGCTAAAGTCATTCAGCCCCAGCATTTT.

This chain's CDR3 is CASSIGINQPQHF. In DNA, the CDR3 is TGTGCCAGTAGCATCGGGATAAATCAGCCCCAGCATTTT. V usage is TRBV19 and J usage is TRBJ1-5, with no clear D. The V end was cut by 6 bases, the J end by 4 bases, with 10 bases between. The CDR3 is 13 residues long. In germline, CDR1 is LNHDA, CDR2 SQIVND (reference sequence).

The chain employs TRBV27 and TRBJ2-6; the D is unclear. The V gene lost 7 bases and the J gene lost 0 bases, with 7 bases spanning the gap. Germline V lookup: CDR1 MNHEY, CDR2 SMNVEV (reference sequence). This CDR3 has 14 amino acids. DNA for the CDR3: TGTGCCAGCACCGGGCACTCTGGGGCCAACGTCCTGACTTTC. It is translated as CASTGHSGANVLTF.

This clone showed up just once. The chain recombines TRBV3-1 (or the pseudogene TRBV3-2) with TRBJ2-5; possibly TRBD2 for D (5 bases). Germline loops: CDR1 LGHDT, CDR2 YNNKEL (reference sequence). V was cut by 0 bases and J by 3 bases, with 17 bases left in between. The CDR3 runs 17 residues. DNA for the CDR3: TGTGCCAGCAGCCAAGATATAGGGCGGGCCCGTGAAGAGACCCAGTACTTC. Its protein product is CASSQDIGRAREETQYF.

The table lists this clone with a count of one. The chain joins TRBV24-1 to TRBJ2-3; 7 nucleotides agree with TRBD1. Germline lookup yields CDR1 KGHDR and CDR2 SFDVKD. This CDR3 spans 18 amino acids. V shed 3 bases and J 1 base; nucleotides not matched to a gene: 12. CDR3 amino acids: CATSDVKGARRGTDTQYF. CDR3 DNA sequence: TGTGCCACCAGTGATGTAAAGGGGGCGCGGCGGGGCACAGATACGCAGTATTTT.

The CDR3, as DNA: TGTGCCAGCAGACAGGGGGCAAACACTGAAGCTTTCTTT. Its protein product is CASRQGANTEAFF. The chain links TRBV7-9 to TRBJ1-1, with 9 bases that match TRBD1. The V and J ends lost 6 bases and 2 bases, in that order; junction bases with no gene match: 1. CDR1 is SEHNR, CDR2 FQNEAQ, per germline (reference sequence). This CDR3 spans 13 amino acids.

CDR3 sequence reads: CAIPEGRGLTGELFF. The CDR3 coding sequence is TGTGCCATTCCAGAAGGCCGGGGGCTTACCGGGGAGCTGTTTTTT. V gene TRBV18 combines with J gene TRBJ2-2; perhaps D is TRBD1 or TRBD2 (6 bases each). CDR3 length: 15 residues. Trimming removed 10 bases from V and 5 bases from J, with 20 bases in between. Germline V lookup: CDR1 KGHSH, CDR2 LQKENI.

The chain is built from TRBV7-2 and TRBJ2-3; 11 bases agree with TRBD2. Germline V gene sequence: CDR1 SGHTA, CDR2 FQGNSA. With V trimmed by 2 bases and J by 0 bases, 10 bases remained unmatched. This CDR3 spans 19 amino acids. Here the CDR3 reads CASSLPQFLAGGSTDTQYF. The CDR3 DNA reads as TGTGCCAGCAGCTTACCCCAATTTTTAGCGGGAGGGAGCACAGATACGCAGTATTTT.

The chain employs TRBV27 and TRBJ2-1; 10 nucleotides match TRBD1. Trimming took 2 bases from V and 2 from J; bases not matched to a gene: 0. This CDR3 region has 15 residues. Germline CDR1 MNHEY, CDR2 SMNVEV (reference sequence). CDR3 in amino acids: CASSLGTGAYNEQFF. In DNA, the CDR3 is TGTGCCAGCAGTTTAGGGACAGGGGCCTACAATGAGCAGTTCTTC.

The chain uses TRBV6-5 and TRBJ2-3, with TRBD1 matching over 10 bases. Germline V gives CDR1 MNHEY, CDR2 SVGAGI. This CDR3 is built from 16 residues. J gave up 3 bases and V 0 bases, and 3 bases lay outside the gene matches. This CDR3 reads CASSYSPGQGTDTQYF. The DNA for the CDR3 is TGTGCCAGCAGTTACTCTCCGGGACAGGGGACAGATACGCAGTATTTT.